Presented here are 29 T cell receptor beta chains from one specimen sequenced in a study of regulatory T cells in long-lasting Graves disease. Construction of the TCR beta libraries employed iRepertoire HTBI primers in conjunction with Arm-PCR of CDR3 regions. TCRdb re-analysed the multiplex PCR reads in MiXCR, keeping a single row per CDR3 protein. The table includes some 300,000 distinct CDR3 sequences, 20% to 25% detected once. Described time point: persistent/refractory GD, antithyroid drugs over 5 years with positive TRAb. The TCR library was made from RNA extracted from PBMCs. Sample: peripheral blood mononuclear cells (PBMCs), taken when the disease was refractory, from a patient treated with antithyroid drugs. The receptors shown here come from a female donor with Graves disease.

The gene calls are TRBV25-1 and TRBJ1-5; D gene ambiguous. The V end was cut by 1 base, the J end by 7 bases, with 5 bases between. CDR1 MGHDK and CDR2 SYGVNS come from the germline V gene. CDR3 length: 12 amino acids. CDR3 sequence: CASSESLQPQHF. CDR3 in DNA: TGTGCCAGCAGTGAATCTTTACAGCCCCAGCATTTT. Based on the CDR3 plus reference TRBV25-1 and TRBJ1-5, the full variable domain is EADIYQTPRYLVIGTGKKITLECSQTMGHDKMYWYQQDPGMELHLIHYSYGVNSTEKGDLSSESTVSRIRTEHFPLTLESARPSHTSQYLCASSESLQPQHFGDGTRLSIL.

The chain is built from TRBV5-1 and TRBJ2-2; possibly TRBD2 for D (5 bases). Germline values: CDR1 SGHRS, CDR2 YFSETQ. The CDR3 is 18 residues long. V shed 5 bases and J shed 0 bases, with 20 bases lying between them. CDR3 region: CASSSPTEDYTNTGELFF. The CDR3 DNA is TGCGCCAGCAGTTCTCCGACGGAAGACTATACGAACACCGGGGAGCTGTTTTTT.

This clonotype was recorded at least ten times. The chain links TRBV2 to TRBJ1-1; D is unresolved. The length of the CDR3 is 10 residues. CDR1 and CDR2 (germline): SNHLY, FYNNEI. V was cut by 8 bases and J by 4 bases, with 5 bases left in between. CDR3 sequence: CASSGTEAFF. CDR3 in DNA: TGTGCCAGCTCGGGCACTGAAGCTTTCTTT.

The chain recombines TRBV19 with TRBJ2-7; TRBD2 matches 8 bases. The CDR3 runs to 15 residues. With 1 base clipped from V and 2 bases from J, the junction kept 4 bases outside the gene matches. Germline CDR1 LNHDA, CDR2 SQIVND (reference sequence). The CDR3 nucleotides read TGTGCCAGTAGTATAGGACCGGGAGGGACCTACGAGCAGTACTTC. Translation: CASSIGPGGTYEQYF.

Remarks on this clonotype: The junction does not match germline at one end; this may be a read error. The gene calls are TRBV7-3 and TRBJ2-7, with 13 bases that match TRBD2. CDR1 and CDR2 (germline): SGHTA, FQGTGA. This CDR3 comprises 15 residues. The CDR3 sequence: CASSPEGLAGSSIVF. The CDR3 region has the DNA TGTGCCAGCAGCCCAGAGGGACTAGCGGGATCCTCAATCGTCTTC.

The chain is built from TRBV12-3 or TRBV12-4 and TRBJ2-4; no clear D. The CDR3 is 16 amino acids. The V gene lost 4 bases and the J gene lost 3 bases, with 16 bases spanning the gap. CDR3 coding DNA: TGTGCCAGCAGTTACTTGGCGAAGTCTGGCAAAAACATTCAGTACTTC. This encodes CASSYLAKSGKNIQYF.

In regard to this clonotype: This may arise from a read error, as a much more abundant clone is one base away. The rearrangement joins TRBV9 to TRBJ2-5, with 12 bases identical to TRBD2. J gave up 4 bases and V 5 bases, and 6 bases lay outside the gene matches. This CDR3 has 15 residues. Per germline, CDR1 SGDLS and CDR2 YYNGEE. CDR3 sequence: CASSSPGLAGETQYF. Written as DNA, the CDR3 is TGTGCCAGCAGTTCCCCGGGACTAGCGGGAGAGACCCAGTACTTC.

This clonotype was recorded many times. The V gene is TRBV11-2, the J gene TRBJ2-5; weak D call: TRBD2 (5 bases). Germline V lookup: CDR1 SGHAT, CDR2 FQNNGV. The CDR3 runs 18 residues. Trimming pared 0 bases from V and 5 bases from J, leaving 22 bases between. As DNA, the CDR3 is TGTGCCAGCAGCTTAGATTCGTCTTACGAGGGAGAATGGGAGACCCAGTACTTC. It specifies CASSLDSSYEGEWETQYF.

This clonotype has at least ten counts. The chain links TRBV6-9 to TRBJ2-7; D ambiguous. V was cut by 3 bases and J by 0 bases, with 9 bases left in between. Germline assignment: CDR1 MNHGY and CDR2 SVAAGI. The CDR3 contains 14 residues. CDR3 bases: TGTGCCAGCAGTTACTTCACAGACTCCTACGAGCAGTACTTC. It codes for CASSYFTDSYEQYF.

This clonotype was seen a handful of times. The rearrangement joins TRBV5-6 to TRBJ1-6; perhaps TRBD1 as D (5 bases). The CDR3 loop spans 14 amino acids. V dropped 4 bases and J dropped 8 bases, with 13 bases sitting between them. The germline CDR1 and CDR2 sequences are SGHDT and YYEEEE. CDR3 in DNA: TGTGCCAGCAGCCCACAGGATTTCGATTCACCCCTCCACTTT. Protein: CASSPQDFDSPLHF.

This clonotype was observed many times. This chain links TRBV12-3 or TRBV12-4 with TRBJ2-7; 7 nucleotides match TRBD1. The CDR3 contains 16 residues. Trimming removed 3 bases from V and 5 bases from J; junction bases left unmatched: 13. CDR3 amino acids: CASSFQKSTGPHEQYF. The CDR3 bases are TGTGCCAGCAGTTTCCAGAAATCGACAGGGCCCCACGAGCAGTACTTC.

In this sample, this clonotype turned up many times. The chain uses TRBV28 and TRBJ2-6, with D perhaps being TRBD1 or TRBD2 (5 bases each). V lost 7 bases and J 4 bases, leaving 14 bases between the germline ends. Per germline, CDR1 MDHEN and CDR2 SYDVKM. This CDR3 has 15 residues. This CDR3 reads CASIMTGAGANVLTF. CDR3 nucleotides: TGTGCCAGCATAATGACCGGGGCCGGGGCCAACGTCCTGACTTTC. The whole variable domain, filled in from reference TRBV28 and TRBJ2-6, reads DVKVTQSSRYLVKRTGEKVFLECVQDMDHENMFWYRQDPGLGLRLIYFSYDVKMKEKGDIPEGYSVSREKKERFSLILESASTNQTSMYLCASIMTGAGANVLTFGAGSRLTVL.

This clonotype was found many times. The chain recombines TRBV6-1 with TRBJ1-1; tentatively, D is TRBD1 (6 bases). Per germline, CDR1 MNHNS and CDR2 SASEGT. CDR3 length: 14 residues. V shed 2 bases and J shed 5 bases, with 12 bases lying between them. CDR3 bases: TGTGCCAGCAGTGAACAGGGGATCATTACTGAAGCTTTCTTT. Its protein is CASSEQGIITEAFF.

The table lists this clonotype with many counts. V usage is TRBV7-2 and J usage is TRBJ1-2, with D uncertain. This CDR3 comprises 15 residues. The germline V gene has CDR1 SGHTA and CDR2 FQGNSA. The V and J ends lost 5 bases and 8 bases respectively, with 21 bases between them. CDR3 amino acids: CASSPQTSVYWGYTF. As DNA, the CDR3 is TGTGCCAGCAGCCCCCAAACGTCGGTCTACTGGGGCTACACCTTC.

This clonotype was seen ten or more times. This chain uses TRBV2 with TRBJ1-2; D is possibly TRBD1 (6 bases). The CDR3 has 13 residues. Per germline, CDR1 SNHLY and CDR2 FYNNEI. V was clipped by 11 bases and J by 8 bases, with 21 bases between them. For the CDR3, the DNA is TGTGCCGGTCCCGGGGAAGGGGGGATGGGCTACACCTTC. The encoded protein is CAGPGEGGMGYTF. Based on the CDR3 plus reference TRBV2 and TRBJ1-2, the full variable domain is EPEVTQTPSHQVTQMGQEVILRCVPISNHLYFYWYRQILGQKVEFLVSFYNNEISEKSEIFDDQFSVERPDGSNFTLKIRSTKLEDSAMYFCAGPGEGGMGYTFGSGTRLTVV.

The V and J genes are TRBV10-3 and TRBJ2-1; unclear D gene. CDR3 length: 14 amino acids. V lost 2 bases, J lost 4 bases, and 9 bases lay in between. CDR1 is ENHRY, CDR2 SYGVKD, per germline. CDR3 sequence reads: CAISENSNYNEQFF. In DNA form, the CDR3 reads TGTGCCATCAGTGAGAATTCCAATTACAATGAGCAGTTCTTC.

The chain employs TRBV5-5 and TRBJ1-5; D gene ambiguous. From germline, CDR1 is SGHKS and CDR2 YYEKEE (reference sequence). The ends were cut back, 2 bases at V and 2 bases at J, with 11 bases in the middle. The CDR3 totals 15 residues. DNA of the CDR3: TGTGCCAGCAGCTTAGGGTTCTGGGGCAATCAGCCCCAGCATTTT. Encoded protein: CASSLGFWGNQPQHF.

This clonotype appeared many times. This chain joins TRBV28 and TRBJ2-7; 7 bases are a match to TRBD1. There are 13 residues in the CDR3. The J segment lost 3 bases and the V segment lost 7 bases, leaving 6 bases of the junction unmatched. The germline CDR1 and CDR2 sequences are MDHEN and SYDVKM. CDR3 in amino acids: CASTPGGHYEQYF. The CDR3 region has the DNA TGTGCCAGCACCCCAGGGGGTCACTACGAGCAGTACTTC.

This clonotype has more than one count but fewer than ten. The chain combines TRBV5-1 with TRBJ1-4; D remains ambiguous. Trimming took 0 bases from V and 6 from J, leaving 9 bases between them. Germline-derived CDR1 and CDR2 are SGHRS and YFSETQ. The CDR3 runs to 14 residues. The CDR3 reads CASSLGSEDEKLFF. CDR3 sequence (DNA): TGCGCCAGCAGCTTGGGGTCGGAGGATGAAAAACTGTTTTTT. The whole variable domain, remainder taken from reference TRBV5-1 and TRBJ1-4, is KAGVTQTPRYLIKTRGQQVTLSCSPISGHRSVSWYQQTPGQGLQFLFEYFSETQRNKGNFPGRFSGRQFSNSRSEMNVSTLELGDSALYLCASSLGSEDEKLFFGSGTQLSVL.

V and J are TRBV27 and TRBJ2-5, with TRBD1 matching over 7 bases. The CDR3 contains 16 residues. Germline-derived CDR1 and CDR2 are MNHEY and SMNVEV (reference sequence). Trimming cost V 1 base and J 1 base; bases outside gene matches: 6. In DNA form, the CDR3 reads TGTGCCAGCAGTTTATTGAACAGGGGCCTCCAAGAGACCCAGTACTTC. Amino acids: CASSLLNRGLQETQYF.

This clonotype was seen repeatedly, ten times or more. This sequence joins TRBV5-6 and TRBJ2-5, with 8 bases fitting TRBD2. CDR1 and CDR2 (germline): SGHDT, YYEEEE. The CDR3 covers 14 residues. With V trimmed by 5 bases and J by 4 bases, 7 bases remained unmatched. DNA of the CDR3: TGTGCCAGCAGGGGTCGGGAGGGGCCAGAGACCCAGTACTTC. It specifies CASRGREGPETQYF.

In this sample, this clonotype turned up many times. V and J are TRBV27 and TRBJ2-5, with 7 positions matching TRBD1. CDR1 MNHEY and CDR2 SMNVEV come from the germline V gene (reference sequence). After removal of 6 bases from V and 5 bases from J, the junction contained 15 bases not matched to a gene. The CDR3 runs to 16 residues. CDR3: CASRKGTVHLEETQYF. CDR3 DNA: TGTGCCAGCAGGAAAGGGACAGTTCATTTAGAGGAGACCCAGTACTTC.

This clonotype occurred many times. The chain carries TRBV20-1 and TRBJ1-1; D unresolved. V lost 4 bases and J 1 base, leaving 16 bases between the germline ends. The CDR3 runs to 15 residues. The germline gives CDR1 DFQATT, CDR2 SNEGSKA (reference sequence). Written as DNA, the CDR3 is TGCAGTGCTAAAGCCCCTGAGGTTGGGAACACTGAAGCTTTCTTT. Translating it yields CSAKAPEVGNTEAFF.

In regard to this clonotype: At one end the junction does not follow the germline gene, possibly because of a read error. The J gene is TRBJ2-2, the V gene TRBV5-5, with D perhaps matching TRBD2 (6 bases). CDR3 size: 16 residues. Germline CDR1 reads SGHKS; CDR2 reads YYEKEE (reference sequence). The CDR3 protein is CASSILATSNTGELFF. The CDR3 coding sequence is TGCGCCAGCAGCATTCTAGCGACCTCGAACACCGGGGAGCTGTTTTTT.

This clonotype has more than one count but fewer than ten. V gene TRBV9 combines with J gene TRBJ1-2; no clear D gene. Trimming removed 0 bases from V and 1 base from J, with 7 bases in between. Per germline, CDR1 SGDLS and CDR2 YYNGEE. The CDR3 is 14 residues long. The CDR3 nucleotides read TGTGCCAGCAGCGTAGAGGAGGTTAACTATGGCTACACCTTC. This gives the protein CASSVEEVNYGYTF.

There are many counts of this clonotype. V and J are TRBV29-1 and TRBJ2-5; D gene unclear. There are 11 residues in the CDR3. Germline V CDR1 and CDR2: SQVTM, ANQGSEA. V shed 7 bases and J shed 5 bases, with 11 bases lying between them. CDR3 amino acids: CSATLEETQYF. Written as DNA, the CDR3 is TGCAGCGCCACGCTAGAGGAGACCCAGTACTTC.

Ten or more counts support this clonotype. The chain carries TRBV28 and TRBJ2-2; perhaps TRBD1 as D (6 bases). Germline CDR1 reads MDHEN; CDR2 reads SYDVKM. The CDR3 is made up of 15 amino acids. Trimming left V 6 bases short and J 8 bases short, with 19 bases between. The CDR3 nucleotides read TGTGCCAGCAGCGAACGACAGGAGGTGAAGGGGGAGCTGTTTTTT. This encodes CASSERQEVKGELFF.

This clonotype appeared a few times. V and J are TRBV6-1 and TRBJ1-4; 7 nucleotides line up with TRBD1. Looked up from germline, CDR1 is MNHNS and CDR2 is SASEGT. V dropped 4 bases and J dropped 10; count of bases not matched to a gene: 6. The CDR3 is made up of 13 amino acids. CDR3 sequence reads: CASSGGEGAKLFF. CDR3 in DNA: TGTGCCAGCAGTGGGGGGGAGGGGGCAAAACTGTTTTTT.

This clonotype was seen many times. The chain joins TRBV6-1 to TRBJ2-7; 9 bases are a match to TRBD2. The germline gives CDR1 MNHNS, CDR2 SASEGT. V was pared by 5 bases and J by 4 bases, with 9 bases of the junction left unmatched. This CDR3 is 15 amino acids long. The CDR3 region has the DNA TGTGCCAGCAGTACCCGTCACCTAGCGGGATACGAGCAGTACTTC. Residues: CASSTRHLAGYEQYF.